This T cell receptor beta chain was obtained from a study of T cell changes during pregnancy in multiple sclerosis. The CDR3 extends over 16 amino acids. Germline trimming cut 2 bases from V and 0 bases from J; bases unmatched to any gene: 7. Germline-derived CDR1 and CDR2 are SGDLS and YYNGEE. Only in-frame clones appear in the TCRdb table, and some are missing; sequencing was by immunoSEQ multiplex PCR. The sample holds tens of thousands of clones, about 93% seen once. The TCR was taken from a female donor in good health, enrolled as a control in a pregnancy study. The chain couples TRBV9 to TRBJ1-2, with 7 bases matching TRBD1. This specimen consisted of CD4+ T cells from peripheral blood mononuclear cells, obtained in the second trimester of pregnancy. The CDR3 is CASSVATGDSNYGYTF. The CDR3 DNA is TGTGCCAGCAGCGTTGCCACAGGGGATTCTAACTATGGCTACACCTTC.